Listed below are T cell receptor beta chains from one sample, sequenced in a study of CD8 T cells in ankylosing spondylitis. TCRdb called the 5' RACE reads again in MiXCR, with one record for every CDR3 protein. The table includes 450,000 to 550,000 distinct CDR3 sequences, roughly 5% detected once. Material for sequencing was blood, either unsorted or a sorted T cell fraction (not recorded which). The receptors derive from a male donor with ankylosing spondylitis. CDR3s include the opening cysteine and the closing phenylalanine or tryptophan. Rows may omit the clone size; those that give it use once, few, many or a size class.

>few|TRBV27
CASSLFPGSGGTNEQFF
>many|TRBV7-9
CASSPTSGSQNEQFF
>NA|TRBV7-2
CASSLGMVAGELFF
>many|TRBV7-9
CASSQTDTQYF
>many|TRBV4-3
CASSQSRDRVNQPQHF
>many|TRBV20-1
CSARVATDTQYF
>few|TRBV14
CASSQWVGTEADPGGYTF
>NA|TRBV7-9
CASSLAETSGTDTQYF
>many|TRBV20-1
CSVSRVGQPQHF
>many|TRBV20-1
CSASFGLLEQYF
>many|TRBV7-6
CASSFTSGDLPYNEQFF
>few|TRBV7-3
CASSKNAWGDQNTGELFF
>many|TRBV20-1
CSAPGSRSYNEQFF
>few|TRBV13
CASSLGREGGGAFF
>many|TRBV5-1
CASSYGGLKGGYEQYF
>many|TRBV29-1
CSVEKAGHNYGYTF
>few|TRBV18
CASFDKGRLSYNEQFF
>many|TRBV7-9
CASAGGSNSPLHF
>many|TRBV4-2
CASSRQLVGYNSPLHF
>few|TRBV20-1
CSARMRGGHGYTF
>many|TRBV5-1
CASSLQGVGYGYTF
>many|TRBV4-3
CASSLRTGAYGYTF
>many|TRBV29-1
CSVEGTARNYNEQFF
>many|TRBV11-2
CASSDPRRGQTGELFF
>many|TRBV5-1
CASSYDPRTNNEQFF
>many|TRBV4-3
CASSQQTGIGYGYTF
>NA|TRBV7-2
CASSITGGGTEQFF
>many|TRBV18
CASSPGIDLVGYTF
>NA|TRBV20-1
CILGGPGNEQFF
>many|TRBV12-3/TRBV12-4
CASNPGTGGAGMNTEAFF
>many|TRBV7-2
CASSLVGHIYEQYF
>many|TRBV4-3
CASSPGLFSYEQYF
>few|TRBV20-1
CSARLGQVHEQYF
>many|TRBV30
CAWSESVYEQYF
>many|TRBV5-1
CASSTWTGYTDTQYF
>many|TRBV20-1
CSARTGVYNEKLFF
>many|TRBV20-1
CSARDWPRQLETQYF
>many|TRBV20-1
CSATRRAYEQYF
>many|TRBV4-3
CASSQVGAGRSSYEQYF
>many|TRBV6-1
CASSESSHTQYF
>many|TRBV7-2
CASSLGGGAGNTIYF
>many|TRBV5-1
CASSPTAGTENTEAFF
>few|TRBV19
CASSRGYNSPLHF
>many|TRBV11-2
CASSLDLGYEQFF
>NA|TRBV7-9
CASSPRSSNTGELFF
>many|TRBV5-4
CASSLVGTGELYGYTF
>many|TRBV24-1
CATSVNRGALNSPLHF
>few|TRBV11-2
CASSLVREIQYF
>many|TRBV4-3
CASSQGTSGRTNTGELFF
>many|TRBV28
CASEAERDRHGVRNTEAFF
>many|TRBV20-1
CSAPMSGTHYEQYF
>NA|TRBV11-2
CASSFSGTLAIF